This TCR beta chain is from a study of blood T cell repertoires in COVID-19. There are 13 residues in the CDR3. V was trimmed by 3 bases and J by 12 bases, leaving 17 bases between them. Per germline, CDR1 SEHNR and CDR2 FQNEAQ (reference sequence). Data came from immunoSEQ multiplex PCR; TCRdb stores just in-frame clones and leaves some out. There are 200,000 to 250,000 clones in the sample; approximately 91% occur only once, and around 2.8% lies in the top ten. The chain recombines TRBV7-9 with TRBJ1-1; possible D gene TRBD1, 5 bases. The sample consisted of peripheral blood. This clonotype was obtained from a woman aged 55-70 years with acute or convalescent COVID-19. The CDR3 DNA reads TGTGCCAGCAGCTTTGGGGCAAACCTTTGGACTTTCTTT. Encoded protein: CASSFGANLWTFF.